This TCR beta chain was obtained from a study of T cell responses to AZD1222 COVID-19 vaccine. Clones were read by immunoSEQ multiplex PCR, and TCRdb kept only the in-frame ones, dropping some. In the table there are fewer than 150,000 clones, approximately 80% of which are singletons. As concerns this clone: The antigen remains unidentified.

Overall study results and limits: White British people made up most donors, females outnumbered males, and clonal diversity was possibly underestimated.

The source is an adult in good health. This sample comprised peripheral blood, obtained on day 0 of AZD1222 vaccination.

This CDR3 is CASSEGRQGNSPLHF. The CDR3 bases are TGCGCCAGCAGTGAGGGGCGACAGGGAAATTCACCCCTCCACTTT. V is TRBV10-1 and J is TRBJ1-6; 7 bases map to TRBD1. Trimming removed 2 bases from V and 7 bases from J; junction bases left unmatched: 5. The CDR3 contains 15 residues. Germline values: CDR1 WNHNN, CDR2 SYGVQD (reference sequence).